Presented here are 16 T cell receptor beta chains from one specimen sequenced in a study of blood T cell repertoires in COVID-19. Assay used: immunoSEQ multiplex PCR; TCRdb lists only in-frame clones, some missing. The sample has around 100,000 clones; about 84% are singletons. The sample was peripheral blood. The receptors here all came from a human donor in a cohort sampled during active COVID-19.

The CDR3 region has the DNA TGCGCCAGCAGCCGCGGGACAGTAGCAACTAATGAAAAACTGTTTTTT. Translated: CASSRGTVATNEKLFF. The V gene is TRBV5-1, the J gene TRBJ1-4, with 7 bases fitting TRBD1. Germline V gives CDR1 SGHRS, CDR2 YFSETQ. CDR3 size: 16 residues. V lost 4 bases, J lost 0 bases, and 6 bases stayed unmatched.

V and J are TRBV2 and TRBJ2-3, with D perhaps TRBD1 (5 bases). The CDR3 spans 14 residues. Deletions cut 5 bases from V and 2 bases from J, with 11 bases between. From germline, CDR1 is SNHLY and CDR2 FYNNEI. This CDR3 is CASSSQGLTDTQYF. The CDR3, as DNA: TGTGCCAGCAGTTCCCAGGGCCTCACAGATACGCAGTATTTT. The variable domain in full, completed from reference TRBV2 and TRBJ2-3, reads EPEVTQTPSHQVTQMGQEVILRCVPISNHLYFYWYRQILGQKVEFLVSFYNNEISEKSEIFDDQFSVERPDGSNFTLKIRSTKLEDSAMYFCASSSQGLTDTQYFGPGTRLTVL.

The chain couples TRBV9 to TRBJ1-3; D is ambiguous. This CDR3 has 14 amino acids. The ends were cut back, 4 bases at V and 2 bases at J, with 10 bases in the middle. Per the germline V gene, CDR1 is SGDLS and CDR2 is YYNGEE. The CDR3 region has the DNA TGTGCCAGCAGCCAAGTACCGGCTGGAAACACCATATATTTT. Translation gives CASSQVPAGNTIYF.

The gene calls are TRBV9 and TRBJ2-1, with TRBD2 matching 16 bases. This CDR3 contains 22 residues. The germline V gene has CDR1 SGDLS and CDR2 YYNGEE. J was trimmed by 4 bases and V by 0 bases; bases with no gene match: 16. CDR3 amino acids: CASSVVGYAGLAGGKLYNEQFF. CDR3 bases: TGTGCCAGCAGCGTAGTAGGCTACGCGGGACTAGCGGGAGGGAAGTTGTACAATGAGCAGTTCTTC.

This sequence joins TRBV6-5 and TRBJ1-2; 7 nucleotides match TRBD1. Germline V gene lookup returns CDR1 MNHEY and CDR2 SVGAGI. The V and J ends lost 5 bases and 3 bases, in that order; junction bases with no gene match: 3. The length of the CDR3 is 13 residues. CDR3 sequence (DNA): TGTGCCAGCAGTCCAGACAGGGACTATGGCTACACCTTC. The encoded protein is CASSPDRDYGYTF.

The V and J genes are TRBV4-3 and TRBJ1-5; D may be TRBD1 (6 bases). Germline CDR1 reads LGHNA; CDR2 reads YSLEER. V lost 4 bases to trimming and J lost 3 bases, with 7 bases between them. The CDR3 is made up of 13 amino acids. CDR3 protein: CASSRGHNQPQHF. Here the CDR3 DNA reads TGCGCCAGCAGCCGGGGACACAATCAGCCCCAGCATTTT.

The chain uses TRBV5-4 and TRBJ1-1, with 9 positions matching TRBD1. The ends lost 5 bases at V and 3 bases at J; junction bases unmatched: 5. The CDR3 runs 14 residues. Germline CDR1 is SGHNT and CDR2 is YYREEE (reference sequence). CDR3 protein: CASSFDRGYTEAFF. Written as DNA, the CDR3 is TGTGCCAGCAGTTTTGACAGGGGGTACACTGAAGCTTTCTTT.

V is TRBV6-5 and J is TRBJ2-7, with TRBD1 matching 7 bases. Germline V gene data show CDR1 as MNHEY and CDR2 as SVGAGI. This CDR3 contains 15 residues. The V gene end was trimmed by 6 bases and the J gene end by 1 base; junction bases not matched to a gene: 9. In DNA form, the CDR3 reads TGTGCCAGCAGCGCTGGACAGGTGGGATCCTACGAGCAGTACTTC. This codes for CASSAGQVGSYEQYF.

This clone was seen only once. J is TRBJ2-7 and V is TRBV5-1; 9 bases agree with TRBD1. The CDR3 length is 15 residues. Germline V gene lookup returns CDR1 SGHRS and CDR2 YFSETQ. V was pared by 4 bases and J by 3 bases, with 8 bases of the junction left unmatched. CDR3 coding DNA: TGCGCCAGCAGCGCTGGGACAGGGCCTTTCTACGAGCAGTACTTC. Translated, it gives CASSAGTGPFYEQYF.

This clone was recorded a few times. The chain has TRBV7-2 and TRBJ1-3; 7 bases map to TRBD1. Looked up from germline, CDR1 is SGHTA and CDR2 is FQGNSA. Losses at the gene ends were 2 bases for V and 2 bases for J; bases not matched to a gene: 3. The CDR3 is made up of 15 amino acids. The CDR3 sequence is CASSLLGTAGNTIYF. The CDR3 region has the DNA TGTGCCAGCAGCTTACTTGGGACAGCTGGAAACACCATATATTTT. Drawing the rest from reference TRBV7-2 and TRBJ1-3, the complete variable domain is GAGVSQSPSNKVTEKGKDVELRCDPISGHTALYWYRQSLGQGLEFLIYFQGNSAPDKSGLPSDRFSAERTGGSVSTLTIQRTQQEDSAVYLCASSLLGTAGNTIYFGEGSWLTVV.

The genes are TRBV7-8 and TRBJ2-1, with 9 bases that match TRBD1. The CDR3 contains 16 residues. Germline V gene sequence: CDR1 SGHVS, CDR2 FQNEAQ. Trimming removed 0 bases from V and 4 bases from J; junction bases left unmatched: 4. The CDR3: CASSLAGDRAYNEQFF. CDR3 DNA: TGTGCCAGCAGCTTAGCGGGGGACAGGGCGTACAATGAGCAGTTCTTC.

This chain joins TRBV19 and TRBJ2-3, with 9 positions matching TRBD2. J gave up 3 bases and V 7 bases, and 11 bases lay outside the gene matches. Germline V gene lookup returns CDR1 LNHDA and CDR2 SQIVND (reference sequence). The CDR3 contains 16 residues. In DNA, the CDR3 is TGTGCCAGTAAATCCCGGGGCCTAGCGGGGACAGATACGCAGTATTTT. Its protein product is CASKSRGLAGTDTQYF.

This chain connects TRBV6-2 or TRBV6-3 to TRBJ1-4; 8 bases agree with TRBD1. V shed 5 bases, J shed 8 bases, and the junction held 13 bases outside the gene matches. The length of the CDR3 is 16 residues. In germline, CDR1 is MNHEY, CDR2 SVGEGT. The CDR3 loop is CASSPRETGGREKLFF. The CDR3 bases are TGTGCCAGCAGTCCACGGGAAACAGGGGGTCGGGAAAAACTGTTTTTT.

The chain links TRBV18 to TRBJ1-3; the D is unclear. CDR1 and CDR2 (germline): KGHSH, LQKENI. CDR3 length: 15 amino acids. V was cut by 4 bases and J by 0 bases, with 10 bases left in between. The CDR3 spells CASSRGQFSGNTIYF. For the CDR3, the DNA is TGTGCCAGCTCACGTGGGCAGTTCTCTGGAAACACCATATATTTT.

In nucleotides, the CDR3 is TGTGCCAGCAGAGACAGGGGGCGATACGAGCAGTACTTC. It specifies CASRDRGRYEQYF. The chain recombines TRBV6-5 with TRBJ2-7, with 10 bases fitting TRBD1. This CDR3 region has 13 residues. V lost 6 bases, J lost 4 bases, and 3 bases stayed unmatched. The germline V gene has CDR1 MNHEY and CDR2 SVGAGI.

The rearrangement uses TRBV19 and TRBJ1-2; weak D call: TRBD1 (5 bases). V was shortened by 1 base and J by 3 bases, with 12 bases between the two germline ends. The CDR3 runs to 15 residues. Germline V gene data show CDR1 as LNHDA and CDR2 as SQIVND (reference sequence). The CDR3 nucleotides are TGTGCCAGTAGTATAGTCCCCAGGGCGGACTATGGCTACACCTTC. Its protein product is CASSIVPRADYGYTF.